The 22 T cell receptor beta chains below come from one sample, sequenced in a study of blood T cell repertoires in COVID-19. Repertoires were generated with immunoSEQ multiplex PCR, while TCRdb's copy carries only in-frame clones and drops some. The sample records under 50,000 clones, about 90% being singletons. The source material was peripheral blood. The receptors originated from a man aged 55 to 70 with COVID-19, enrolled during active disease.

This CDR3 reads CASSLRTAPNEQFF. As DNA, the CDR3 is TGTGCCAGCTCACTTCGGACTGCCCCCAATGAGCAGTTCTTC. The J gene is TRBJ2-1, the V gene TRBV18, with D perhaps TRBD2 (5 bases). The V and J ends lost 4 bases and 6 bases respectively, with 13 bases between them. From germline, CDR1 is KGHSH and CDR2 LQKENI. The CDR3 has 14 residues.

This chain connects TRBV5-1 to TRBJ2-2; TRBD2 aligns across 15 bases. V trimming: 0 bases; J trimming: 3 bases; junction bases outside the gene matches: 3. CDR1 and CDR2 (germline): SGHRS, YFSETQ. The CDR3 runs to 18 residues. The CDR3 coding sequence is TGCGCCAGCAGCTTGGCCGGGACTAGCGGGAGGTACACCGGGGAGCTGTTTTTT. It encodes CASSLAGTSGRYTGELFF.

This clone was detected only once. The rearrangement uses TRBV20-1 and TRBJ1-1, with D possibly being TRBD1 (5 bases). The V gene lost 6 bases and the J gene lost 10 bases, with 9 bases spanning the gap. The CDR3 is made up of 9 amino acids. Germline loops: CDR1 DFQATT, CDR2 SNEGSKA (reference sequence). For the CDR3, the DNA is TGCAGTGCCCCCGGGGGAGCTTTCTTT. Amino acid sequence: CSAPGGAFF.

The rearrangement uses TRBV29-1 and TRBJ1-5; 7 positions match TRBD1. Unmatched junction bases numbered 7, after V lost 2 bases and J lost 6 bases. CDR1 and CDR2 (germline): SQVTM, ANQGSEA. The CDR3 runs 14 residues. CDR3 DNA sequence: TGCAGCGTTGAAATCGGGCAGGGGGGTCAGCCCCAGCATTTT. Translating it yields CSVEIGQGGQPQHF.

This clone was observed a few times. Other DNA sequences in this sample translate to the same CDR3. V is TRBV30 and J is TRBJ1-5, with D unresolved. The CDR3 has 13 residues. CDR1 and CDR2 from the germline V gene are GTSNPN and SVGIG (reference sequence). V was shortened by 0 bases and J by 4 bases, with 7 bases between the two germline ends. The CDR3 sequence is CAWSVRDNQPQHF. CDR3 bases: TGTGCCTGGAGTGTACGGGATAATCAGCCCCAGCATTTT.

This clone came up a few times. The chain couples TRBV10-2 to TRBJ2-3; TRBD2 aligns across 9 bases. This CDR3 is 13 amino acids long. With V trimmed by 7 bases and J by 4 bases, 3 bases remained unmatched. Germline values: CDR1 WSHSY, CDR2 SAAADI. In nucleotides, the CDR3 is TGCGCCAGCAAGGCTAGCGGGGCAGATACGCAGTATTTT. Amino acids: CASKASGADTQYF.

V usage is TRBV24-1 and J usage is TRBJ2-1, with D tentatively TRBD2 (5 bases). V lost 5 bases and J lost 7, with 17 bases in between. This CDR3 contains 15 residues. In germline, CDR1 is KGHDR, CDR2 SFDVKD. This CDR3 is CATSGIGSGTNEQFF. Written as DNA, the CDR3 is TGTGCCACCAGTGGGATAGGGAGTGGAACTAATGAGCAGTTCTTC.

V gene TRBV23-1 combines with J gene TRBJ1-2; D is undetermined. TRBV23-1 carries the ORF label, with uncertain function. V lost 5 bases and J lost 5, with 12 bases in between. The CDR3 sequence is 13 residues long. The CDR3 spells CASSFGTVYGYTF. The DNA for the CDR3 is TGCGCCAGCAGTTTTGGCACAGTGTATGGCTACACCTTC.

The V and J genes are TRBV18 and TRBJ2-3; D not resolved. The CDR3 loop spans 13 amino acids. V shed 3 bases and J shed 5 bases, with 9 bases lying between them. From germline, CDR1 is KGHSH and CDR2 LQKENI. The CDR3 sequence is CASSPERGDTQYF. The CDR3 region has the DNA TGTGCCAGCTCACCCGAGCGTGGAGATACGCAGTATTTT.

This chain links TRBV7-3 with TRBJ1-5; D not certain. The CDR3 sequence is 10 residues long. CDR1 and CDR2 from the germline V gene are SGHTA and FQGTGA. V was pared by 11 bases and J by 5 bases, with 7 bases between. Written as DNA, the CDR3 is TGTGCCCGGGGAGATCAGCCCCAGCATTTT. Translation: CARGDQPQHF.

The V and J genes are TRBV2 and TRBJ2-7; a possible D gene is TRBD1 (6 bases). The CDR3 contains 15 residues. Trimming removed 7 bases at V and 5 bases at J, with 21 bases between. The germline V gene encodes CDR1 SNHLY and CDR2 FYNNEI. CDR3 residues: CASTESQGASHEQYF. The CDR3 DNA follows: TGTGCCAGCACGGAATCACAGGGCGCCTCGCACGAGCAGTACTTC.

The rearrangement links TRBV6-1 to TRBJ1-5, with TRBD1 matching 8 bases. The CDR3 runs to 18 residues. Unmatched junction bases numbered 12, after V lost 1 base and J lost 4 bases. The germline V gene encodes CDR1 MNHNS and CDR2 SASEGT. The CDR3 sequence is CASSEGWDRTGGNQPQHF. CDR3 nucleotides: TGTGCCAGCAGTGAAGGGTGGGACAGGACGGGCGGTAATCAGCCCCAGCATTTT.

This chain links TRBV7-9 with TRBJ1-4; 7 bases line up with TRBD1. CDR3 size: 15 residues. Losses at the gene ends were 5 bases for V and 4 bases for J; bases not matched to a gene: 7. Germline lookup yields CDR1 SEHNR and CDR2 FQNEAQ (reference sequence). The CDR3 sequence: CASSPTGRNNEKLFF. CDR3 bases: TGTGCCAGCAGCCCGACAGGGAGAAATAATGAAAAACTGTTTTTT. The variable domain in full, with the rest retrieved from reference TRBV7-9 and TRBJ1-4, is DTGVSQNPRHKITKRGQNVTFRCDPISEHNRLYWYRQTLGQGPEFLTYFQNEAQLEKSRLLSDRFSAERPKGSFSTLEIQRTEQGDSAMYLCASSPTGRNNEKLFFGSGTQLSVL.

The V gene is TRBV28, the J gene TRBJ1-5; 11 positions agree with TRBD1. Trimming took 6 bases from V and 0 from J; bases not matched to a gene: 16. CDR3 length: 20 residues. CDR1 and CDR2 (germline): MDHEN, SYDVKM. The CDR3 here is CASSPQWGQGGVVSNQPQHF. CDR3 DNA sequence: TGTGCCAGCAGCCCCCAGTGGGGACAGGGGGGAGTTGTTAGCAATCAGCCCCAGCATTTT.

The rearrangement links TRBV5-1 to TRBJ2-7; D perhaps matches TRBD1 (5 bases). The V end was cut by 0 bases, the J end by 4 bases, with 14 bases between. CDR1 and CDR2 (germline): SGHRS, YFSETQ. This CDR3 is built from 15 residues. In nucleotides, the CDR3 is TGCGCCAGCAGCTTGGTGGGCCCTGGGGCTTACGAGCAGTACTTC. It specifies CASSLVGPGAYEQYF.

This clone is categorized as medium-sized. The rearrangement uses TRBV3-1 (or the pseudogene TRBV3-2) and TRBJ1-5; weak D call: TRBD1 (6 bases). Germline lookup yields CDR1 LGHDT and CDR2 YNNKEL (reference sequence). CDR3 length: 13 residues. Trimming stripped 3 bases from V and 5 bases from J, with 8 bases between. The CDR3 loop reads CASSHRGYQPQHF. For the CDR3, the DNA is TGTGCCAGCAGCCACAGGGGATATCAGCCCCAGCATTTT.

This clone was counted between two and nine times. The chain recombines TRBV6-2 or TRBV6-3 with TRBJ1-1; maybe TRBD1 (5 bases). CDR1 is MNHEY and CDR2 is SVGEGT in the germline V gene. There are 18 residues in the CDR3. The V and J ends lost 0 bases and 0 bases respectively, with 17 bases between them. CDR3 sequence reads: CASSYSFATVNMNTEAFF. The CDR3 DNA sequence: TGTGCCAGCAGTTACTCTTTCGCGACAGTGAATATGAACACTGAAGCTTTCTTT.

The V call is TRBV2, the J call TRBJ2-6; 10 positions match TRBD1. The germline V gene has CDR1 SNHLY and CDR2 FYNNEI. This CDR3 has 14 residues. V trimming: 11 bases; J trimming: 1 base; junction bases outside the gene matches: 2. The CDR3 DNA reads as TGTGCCGGGACAGGGGTTTCTGGGGCCAACGTCCTGACTTTC. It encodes CAGTGVSGANVLTF.

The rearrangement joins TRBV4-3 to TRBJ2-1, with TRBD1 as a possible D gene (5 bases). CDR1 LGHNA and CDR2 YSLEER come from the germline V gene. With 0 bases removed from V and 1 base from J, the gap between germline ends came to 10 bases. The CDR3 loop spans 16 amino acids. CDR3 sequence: CASSQDRQGSYNEQFF. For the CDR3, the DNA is TGCGCCAGCAGCCAAGATCGCCAGGGATCCTACAATGAGCAGTTCTTC.

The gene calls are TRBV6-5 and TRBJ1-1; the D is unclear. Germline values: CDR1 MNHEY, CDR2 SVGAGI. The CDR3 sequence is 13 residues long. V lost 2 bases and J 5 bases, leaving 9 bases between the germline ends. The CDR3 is CASSYVASTEAFF. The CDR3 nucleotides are TGTGCCAGCAGTTACGTAGCCTCTACTGAAGCTTTCTTT.

DNA of the CDR3: TGTGCTAGTGGTACCATCGACAGGAGCTCCTACAATGAGCAGTTCTTC. Translation gives CASGTIDRSSYNEQFF. The genes are TRBV12-5 and TRBJ2-1; TRBD1 might be the D (6 bases). With 5 bases removed from V and 0 bases from J, the gap between germline ends came to 14 bases. The CDR3 runs to 16 residues. Germline CDR1 reads LGHNT; CDR2 reads FRNRAP.

The DNA of the CDR3 is TGTGCCAGCAGCGGCGGGAGTCCAGATACGCAGTATTTT. This translates into CASSGGSPDTQYF. The V and J genes are TRBV5-6 and TRBJ2-3, with 7 bases that match TRBD2. The CDR3 contains 13 residues. Germline CDR1 is SGHDT and CDR2 is YYEEEE. Unmatched junction bases numbered 3, after V lost 4 bases and J lost 4 bases. The variable domain in full, with the rest retrieved from reference TRBV5-6 and TRBJ2-3, is DAGVTQSPTHLIKTRGQQVTLRCSPKSGHDTVSWYQQALGQGPQFIFQYYEEEERQRGNFPDRFSGHQFPNYSSELNVNALLLGDSALYLCASSGGSPDTQYFGPGTRLTVL.